This is a list of T cell receptor beta chains from one sample in a study of blood T cell repertoires in COVID-19. The repertoire was sequenced with immunoSEQ multiplex PCR; TCRdb's copy has only in-frame clones and lacks some. Here the sample spans about 180,000 clones, approximately 86% being singletons. Sequenced input: peripheral blood. These receptors were taken from a man between 50 and 59 years old with active or convalescent COVID-19. Both conserved end residues are part of each CDR3. A D gene is named only where the DNA matches it firmly. Expanded clones get a size class; other rows say once, few or many, or leave the size out.

V	J	D	size	DNA	CDR3
TRBV19	TRBJ1-5	NA	few	TGTGCCAGTAGTATTCGGCGGAATCAGCCCCAGCATTTT	CASSIRRNQPQHF
TRBV9	TRBJ2-3	NA	NA	TGTGCCAGCAGCTCAGTCAGGGCTGTCACAGATACGCAGTATTTT	CASSSVRAVTDTQYF
TRBV7-2	TRBJ2-7	NA	NA	TGTGCCAGCAGTACAGGTCCTCCTAGGGAGCAGTACTTC	CASSTGPPREQYF
TRBV7-2	TRBJ2-3	TRBD2	NA	TGTGCCAGCAGCGGGAGACTAGCGGGAGGGGCAGATACGCAGTATTTT	CASSGRLAGGADTQYF
TRBV28	TRBJ1-1	TRBD1	NA	TGTGCCAGCAGTTTACTCCGGACAGGGGTCGCTGAAGCTTTCTTT	CASSLLRTGVAEAFF
TRBV19	TRBJ1-5	NA	NA	TGTGCCAGTAGCGGGACACTAAATCAGCCCCAGCATTTT	CASSGTLNQPQHF
TRBV5-1	TRBJ1-2	TRBD1	once	TGCGCCAGCAGCTTGGGACAGGGGCTTAAGAACTATGGCTACACCTTC	CASSLGQGLKNYGYTF
TRBV4-3	TRBJ1-1	NA	NA	TGCGCCAGCAGCCAGAGATTCAGCGGGGGGAAGGCTTTCTTT	CASSQRFSGGKAFF
TRBV7-8	TRBJ2-1	NA	once	TGTGCCAGCAGCTTAGCAGCCAGTAGTTTAGCCGATGATGAGCAGTTCTTC	CASSLAASSLADDEQFF
TRBV29-1	TRBJ1-1	TRBD1	NA	TGCAGCGCCACCGACAGGGGGCGCCTCACTGAAGCTTTCTTT	CSATDRGRLTEAFF
TRBV2	TRBJ1-1	NA	NA	TGTGCCAGCAGCCAACGACAAGACATGAACACTGAAGCTTTCTTT	CASSQRQDMNTEAFF
TRBV28	TRBJ2-7	TRBD1	NA	TGTGCCAGCACCACAGGGGGGTCAATGGAGCAGTACTTC	CASTTGGSMEQYF
TRBV5-4	TRBJ1-1	TRBD1	few	TGTGCCAGCAGGTATCGACAGGGCTCGGCTGAAGCTTTCTTT	CASRYRQGSAEAFF
TRBV7-9	TRBJ2-3	TRBD1	few	TGTGCCAGCAGCTTATATGGGACAGACACAGATACGCAGTATTTT	CASSLYGTDTDTQYF
TRBV2	TRBJ1-5	NA	NA	TGTGCCAGCAAGGGACATACCAATCAGCCCCAGCATTTT	CASKGHTNQPQHF
TRBV21-1	TRBJ2-3	NA	NA	TGTGCCAGCAGGGGCCTCTGGGAGCGAACCCCGATGGATACGCAGTATTTT	CASRGLWERTPMDTQYF
TRBV28	TRBJ2-7	TRBD1	NA	TGTGCCAGCAGCTCGCCCGGGACAGGACACTACGAGCAGTACTTC	CASSSPGTGHYEQYF
TRBV24-1	TRBJ2-2	NA	once	TGTGCCACCGAGGGGGTTCGGACCGGGGAGCTGTTTTTT	CATEGVRTGELFF
TRBV6-2/TRBV6-3	TRBJ2-5	NA	once	TGTGCCAGCAGTTACGCCCGGAGGGAAAGAGAGACCCAGTACTTC	CASSYARRERETQYF
TRBV10-2	TRBJ2-7	NA	NA	TGCGCCAGCAGTGAAGCAGGGCCCACCTACGAGCAGTACTTC	CASSEAGPTYEQYF
TRBV6-2/TRBV6-3	TRBJ2-1	TRBD2	NA	TGTGCCAGCAGACCTAGCGGGAGGCGCTACAATGAGCAGTTCTTC	CASRPSGRRYNEQFF
TRBV18	TRBJ1-1	TRBD1	once	TGTGCCAGCTCACCCTTCCCACAGGGGGCTGGGGCCACTGAAGCTTTCTTT	CASSPFPQGAGATEAFF
TRBV4-3	TRBJ2-7	NA	NA	TGCGCCAGCAGCCAAGAGGCGGTAGAAACCTACGAGCAGTACTTC	CASSQEAVETYEQYF
TRBV28	TRBJ1-1	TRBD1	NA	TGTGCCGCCCTCCCACCACAGGGGACGGAAGCTTTCTTT	CAALPPQGTEAFF
TRBV2	TRBJ1-2	NA	NA	TGTGCCAGCAGTGTGAATCGTGGAAGGGGTAACTATGGCTACACCTTC	CASSVNRGRGNYGYTF
TRBV30	TRBJ2-7	NA	once	TGTGCCTGGAGTCAGACTAGCTACGAGCAGTACTTC	CAWSQTSYEQYF
TRBV9	TRBJ2-1	NA	NA	TGTGCCAGCAGCGTAGGAGTAGCGGCCTACAATGAGCAGTTCTTC	CASSVGVAAYNEQFF
TRBV6-5	TRBJ2-1	TRBD2	NA	TGTGCCAGCAGCTCCACTAGCGGCGAGCAGTTCTTC	CASSSTSGEQFF
TRBV7-9	TRBJ1-1	NA	NA	TGTGCCAGCAGCATTAGACAGGCTGAAGCTTTCTTT	CASSIRQAEAFF
TRBV18	TRBJ1-5	NA	NA	TGTGCCAGCTCACCGGGGCTGAATCAGCCCCAGCATTTT	CASSPGLNQPQHF
TRBV9	TRBJ2-1	TRBD1	NA	TGTGCCAGCAGCGTAGGCCGGGACAGAGGACTTTACAATGAGCAGTTCTTC	CASSVGRDRGLYNEQFF
TRBV19	TRBJ1-3	TRBD1	NA	TGTGCCAGTACTCGGACAGGGCAAGGAAACACCATATATTTT	CASTRTGQGNTIYF
TRBV4-3	TRBJ2-2	TRBD2	NA	TGCGCCAGCAGCCCGGGGACTAGCGGATTCACCGGGGAGCTGTTTTTT	CASSPGTSGFTGELFF
TRBV9	TRBJ2-3	TRBD1	NA	TGTGCCAGCAGCAGACAGGGGGAGAGGGGCACAGATACGCAGTATTTT	CASSRQGERGTDTQYF
TRBV11-2	TRBJ2-7	NA	NA	TGTGCCAGCAGCCCCCGGGATTACTACGAGCAGTACTTC	CASSPRDYYEQYF
TRBV28	TRBJ2-7	NA	NA	TGTGCCAGCAGTTTGTTCGCGGCGGGGCAGTACTTC	CASSLFAAGQYF
TRBV6-2/TRBV6-3	TRBJ2-5	TRBD1	NA	TGTGCCAGCAGTAAACAGACAGGGGGCATGGAGACCCAGTACTTC	CASSKQTGGMETQYF
TRBV29-1	TRBJ2-1	NA	few	TGCAGCGTACGCCTAGCGTTGGCCTACAATGAGCAGTTCTTC	CSVRLALAYNEQFF
TRBV20-1	TRBJ2-7	NA	few	TGCAGTGCTAGATCTGGGCACGAGCAGTACTTC	CSARSGHEQYF
TRBV24-1	TRBJ2-1	NA	NA	TGTGCCACCAGTGACCCCCCAGGTAGGCAGGGTGGGGATGAGCAGTTCTTC	CATSDPPGRQGGDEQFF
TRBV6-2/TRBV6-3	TRBJ2-2	TRBD2	NA	TGTGCCAGCAGCCCTAGCGGGAGGACATCTACGAACACCGGGGAGCTGTTTTTT	CASSPSGRTSTNTGELFF
TRBV9	TRBJ2-3	TRBD2	NA	TGTGCCAGCAGCGTAGGTTACGGACTAGCGGAGACGGAAGATACGCAGTATTTT	CASSVGYGLAETEDTQYF
TRBV5-4	TRBJ2-1	NA	NA	TGTGCCAGCACCCAAACAGGCGACCCCTTGGATGAGCAGTTCTTC	CASTQTGDPLDEQFF
TRBV5-6	TRBJ2-1	TRBD2	NA	TGTGCCAGCAGCTTCCGGACTAGCGGTACCTACAATGAGCAGTTCTTC	CASSFRTSGTYNEQFF
TRBV15	TRBJ2-7	NA	NA	TGTGCCACCAGCTCCCGGGGGCTAGCGGCATCCTACGAGCAGTACTTC	CATSSRGLAASYEQYF
TRBV7-2	TRBJ1-5	TRBD1	once	TGTGCCAGCAGCCTCAACAGGGGAGAGGATCAGCCCCAGCATTTT	CASSLNRGEDQPQHF
TRBV10-3	TRBJ2-1	TRBD1	NA	TGTGCCATCAGGCAGGGACAGCGAGAAAATGAGCAGTTCTTC	CAIRQGQRENEQFF
TRBV12-3/TRBV12-4	TRBJ1-2	TRBD1	NA	TGTGCCAGCAGTTGGCCGGGACAGGAAGGCTACACCTTC	CASSWPGQEGYTF
TRBV7-9	TRBJ1-1	TRBD1	NA	TGTGCCAGCAGGACAGGGGCCACTGAAGCTTTCTTT	CASRTGATEAFF
TRBV11-2	TRBJ2-1	NA	NA	TGTGCCAGCGAGCGTCCAGGTTTTGGGACGGGGGTTTACAATGAGCAGTTCTTC	CASERPGFGTGVYNEQFF
TRBV11-1	TRBJ1-1	TRBD1	few	TGTGCCAGCAGCGGGGACAGGGAGATCGTCACTGAAGCTTTCTTT	CASSGDREIVTEAFF
TRBV9	TRBJ2-1	NA	NA	TGTGCCAGCACCGTGGGACAGACCAGCGGGGAGCAGTTCTTC	CASTVGQTSGEQFF
TRBV25-1	TRBJ1-6	TRBD1	NA	TGTGCCAGCAGACCACGACAGGGGGAATATTCACCCCTCCACTTT	CASRPRQGEYSPLHF
TRBV7-2	TRBJ2-5	TRBD2	NA	TGTGCCAGCAGCCCCCGGGTAGCGGGGCAAGAGACCCAGTACTTC	CASSPRVAGQETQYF